The sequence of this T cell receptor beta chain was determined in a study of shared clonotypes between healthy human individuals. Overall study: The study enrolled a couple of women and a few men aged 18 to 49.

Germline loops: CDR1 LNHDA, CDR2 SQIVND (reference sequence). CDR3 length: 14 residues. The V end lost 6 bases, the J end lost 7 bases, and 16 bases lay between the germline ends. The protocol was immunoSEQ multiplex PCR, while the TCRdb copy is restricted to in-frame clones and leaves out a portion. The sample has hundreds of thousands of clones, around 73% seen once; the top ten hold around 2%. The specimen sequenced was memory CD4+ T cells sorted from blood. Documented subset: CD45RA-negative fraction. V usage is TRBV19 and J usage is TRBJ1-5; D might be TRBD1 (5 bases). The TCR comes from a woman between 25 and 40 years old in good health. CDR3: CASRSGGGRQPQHF. The CDR3 DNA reads TGTGCCAGTAGATCCGGGGGAGGTAGACAGCCCCAGCATTTT.